This TCR beta chain was recovered during a study of regulatory dendritic cells for organ transplantation. The method was immunoSEQ multiplex PCR; TCRdb's version includes in-frame clones alone and lacks a portion of them. Here the sample spans some 40,000 clones, 75% to 95% being singletons. With regard to this clone: Its cognate antigen is unknown.

The study's findings and limits: The most alloreactive TCR clonotypes were found in resting memory CD8+ cells. Memory CD8+ T cells were the most oligoclonal; naive cells were highly diverse. Memory CD8+ clonal expansion seemed more limited with regulatory than mature dendritic cells.

Naive CD45RA+ and memory CD45RO+ CD4+ or CD8+ T cells were FACS-sorted. CDR1 and CDR2 from the germline V gene are MDHEN and SYDVKM. This CDR3 has 15 residues. Germline trimming cut 2 bases from V and 6 bases from J; bases unmatched to any gene: 8. The chain uses TRBV28 and TRBJ2-3; 7 bases map to TRBD2. The source of this sequence is a human donor in good health. What was sequenced was naive CD8+ T cells from blood. Sample subset: CD45RA+ naive T cells. The CDR3 DNA follows: TGTGCCAGCAGTTTAACGGCGGGAGCTTTTGATACGCAGTATTTT. This encodes CASSLTAGAFDTQYF.